This TCR beta chain was captured in a study of shared clonotypes between healthy human individuals. Several immunoSEQ plates held equal portions of the genomic DNA taken from each subset. This table comes from immunoSEQ multiplex PCR, and its TCRdb copy is limited to in-frame clones, with some not included. This sample has about 490,000 clones, with around 79% found just once. The germline V gene has CDR1 SGDLS and CDR2 YYNGEE. The CDR3 has 11 residues. V was shortened by 4 bases and J by 4 bases, with 4 bases between the two germline ends. This clonotype was sampled from a woman between 35 and 50 years old in good health. Some clones in this sample may be carry-over from other donors' samples. The V and J genes are TRBV9 and TRBJ2-3; D is undetermined. The specimen was PBMCs. CDR3 protein: CASSRADTQYF. The CDR3 bases are TGTGCCAGCAGCAGGGCAGATACGCAGTATTTT.